The 29 T cell receptor beta chains given below trace back to one sample, sequenced in a study of blood T cell repertoires in COVID-19. The table came from immunoSEQ multiplex PCR; TCRdb's copy has only in-frame clones and leaves some out. The table lists 210,000 or so clones, roughly four fifths of them singletons. The specimen was PBMCs or T cells enriched from blood (not recorded which). Every receptor here comes from a woman between 50 and 59 years old who had been exposed to COVID-19.

This clone was seen just once. CDR3 sequence reads: CSVVGQNPYEQYF. CDR3 DNA: TGCAGCGTTGTGGGCCAGAATCCCTACGAGCAGTACTTC. The chain carries TRBV29-1 and TRBJ2-7; no reliable D call. Deletions cut 4 bases from V and 2 bases from J, with 12 bases between. The germline V gene has CDR1 SQVTM and CDR2 ANQGSEA. CDR3 length: 13 residues.

V gene TRBV2 combines with J gene TRBJ1-1; 9 bases are a match to TRBD1. With 8 bases clipped from V and 6 bases from J, the junction kept 10 bases outside the gene matches. Per the germline V gene, CDR1 is SNHLY and CDR2 is FYNNEI. The length of the CDR3 is 14 residues. The chain's CDR3 is CASEPGQGPSEAFF. The CDR3 region has the DNA TGTGCCAGCGAACCGGGACAGGGACCCTCTGAAGCTTTCTTT.

The rearrangement uses TRBV4-3 and TRBJ1-1, with 7 bases identical to TRBD1. This CDR3 region has 15 residues. CDR1 is LGHNA, CDR2 YSLEER, per germline. With V trimmed by 1 base and J by 5 bases, 7 bases remained unmatched. Here the CDR3 DNA reads TGCGCCAGCAGCCAAGGACAGGGATTGAGAACTGAAGCTTTCTTT. This encodes CASSQGQGLRTEAFF.

The chain joins TRBV10-3 to TRBJ1-1; 7 nucleotides agree with TRBD1. V shed 6 bases and J 0 bases; nucleotides not matched to a gene: 4. CDR3 size: 14 residues. CDR1 and CDR2 from the germline V gene are ENHRY and SYGVKD. CDR3 amino acids: CAIREQGMNTEAFF. The CDR3 DNA follows: TGTGCCATCAGGGAACAGGGGATGAACACTGAAGCTTTCTTT.

This clone was recorded only once. The V gene is TRBV24-1, the J gene TRBJ1-2; D unclear. The germline V gene encodes CDR1 KGHDR and CDR2 SFDVKD. V gave up 3 bases and J gave up 2 bases, with 6 bases separating them. This CDR3 has 13 amino acids. CDR3 loop: CATSDSINYGYTF. CDR3 DNA sequence: TGTGCCACCAGTGATAGCATAAACTATGGCTACACCTTC.

The V call is TRBV6-5, the J call TRBJ1-2; the match to TRBD1 covers 7 bases. The CDR3 extends over 15 amino acids. Trimming took 5 bases from V and 0 from J; bases not matched to a gene: 6. Germline loops: CDR1 MNHEY, CDR2 SVGAGI. The CDR3 sequence: CASSPYRGTNYGYTF. CDR3 nucleotide sequence: TGTGCCAGCAGTCCCTACAGGGGAACTAACTATGGCTACACCTTC.

V usage is TRBV19 and J usage is TRBJ2-3; 15 bases map to TRBD2. From germline, CDR1 is LNHDA and CDR2 SQIVND (reference sequence). J lost 1 base, V lost 5 bases, and 7 bases had no gene match. This CDR3 has 18 residues. CDR3 nucleotides: TGTGCCAGTAGTCGGACTAGCGGGGGGGTTCGGGGCACAGATACGCAGTATTTT. It yields the protein CASSRTSGGVRGTDTQYF. Full variable domain (remainder filled in from reference TRBV19 and TRBJ2-3): DGGITQSPKYLFRKEGQNVTLSCEQNLNHDAMYWYRQDPGQGLRLIYYSQIVNDFQKGDIAEGYSVSREKKESFPLTVTSAQKNPTAFYLCASSRTSGGVRGTDTQYFGPGTRLTVL.

The CDR3 is CASSQGGPRNTEAFF. CDR3 DNA sequence: TGTGCCAGCAGCCAAGGGGGGCCACGGAACACTGAAGCTTTCTTT. The rearrangement links TRBV3-1 (or the pseudogene TRBV3-2) to TRBJ1-1, with D maybe TRBD1 (6 bases). The CDR3 loop spans 15 amino acids. Trimming cost V 1 base and J 1 base, with 10 bases left between them. Germline V gene lookup returns CDR1 LGHDT and CDR2 YNNKEL (reference sequence).

This chain links TRBV4-2 with TRBJ1-5; D is unclear. The V gene lost 0 bases and the J gene lost 4 bases, with 10 bases spanning the gap. The CDR3 spans 15 residues. Germline CDR1 is LGHNA and CDR2 is YNFKEQ. CDR3 in DNA: TGTGCCAGCAGCCAAGATGCTGGAGGGAATCAGCCCCAGCATTTT. This gives the protein CASSQDAGGNQPQHF.

CDR3 DNA sequence: TGCGCCAGCAGCTTGCGACTAGCGGGGGGGAGTGAGCAGTTCTTC. Amino acids: CASSLRLAGGSEQFF. This rearrangement joins TRBV5-1 to TRBJ2-1, with 14 positions matching TRBD2. V lost 1 base, J lost 9 bases, and 3 bases stayed unmatched. The CDR3 extends over 15 amino acids. The germline gives CDR1 SGHRS, CDR2 YFSETQ.

The chain links TRBV10-3 to TRBJ1-3; a possible D gene is TRBD1 (5 bases). The V and J ends lost 0 bases and 9 bases respectively, with 9 bases between them. The CDR3 covers 13 residues. Germline V CDR1 and CDR2: ENHRY, SYGVKD. The CDR3 DNA reads as TGTGCCATCAGTGAGTCGGAGGGGACCACCATATATTTT. Protein sequence: CAISESEGTTIYF.

CDR3 bases: TGTGCCAGTAGTATAGATCACGGGACAGGGGTCTATGGCTACACCTTC. This sequence encodes CASSIDHGTGVYGYTF. The rearrangement uses TRBV19 and TRBJ1-2; 10 nucleotides agree with TRBD1. The CDR3 spans 16 residues. The germline V gene encodes CDR1 LNHDA and CDR2 SQIVND (reference sequence). V was clipped by 0 bases and J by 4 bases; unmatched bases: 5.

This clone appeared once. This chain joins TRBV18 and TRBJ1-3; the D gene is possibly TRBD1 (5 bases). V was trimmed by 3 bases and J by 2 bases, leaving 14 bases between them. The CDR3 loop spans 16 amino acids. Germline V gene data show CDR1 as KGHSH and CDR2 as LQKENI. The CDR3 loop is CASSPDTVGTGNTIYF. The CDR3 nucleotides are TGTGCCAGCTCACCGGACACCGTCGGAACTGGAAACACCATATATTTT.

This chain links TRBV5-1 with TRBJ1-2; possibly TRBD1 for D (6 bases). The V gene's germline CDR1 is SGHRS and CDR2 YFSETQ. The CDR3 contains 17 residues. With 3 bases removed from V and 5 bases from J, the gap between germline ends came to 23 bases. The CDR3, as DNA: TGCGCCAGCAGCTCCCTGGGGGTTAGGGGGTCTCGGTATGGCTACACCTTC. Residues: CASSSLGVRGSRYGYTF.

This rearrangement joins TRBV28 to TRBJ1-5; TRBD1 matches at 7 bases. Looked up from germline, CDR1 is MDHEN and CDR2 is SYDVKM. Trimming cost V 3 bases and J 7 bases; bases outside gene matches: 6. This CDR3 contains 14 residues. CDR3 amino acids: CASSFGQGGQPQHF. Here the CDR3 DNA reads TGTGCCAGCAGTTTCGGGCAGGGGGGACAGCCCCAGCATTTT.

The rearrangement uses TRBV19 and TRBJ2-2; D call uncertain. V lost 7 bases, J lost 1 base, and 7 bases lay in between. This CDR3 has 13 residues. CDR1 LNHDA and CDR2 SQIVND come from the germline V gene (reference sequence). The CDR3 is CASIGENTGELFF. Written as DNA, the CDR3 is TGTGCCAGTATCGGAGAGAACACCGGGGAGCTGTTTTTT.

The chain combines TRBV28 with TRBJ2-7, with TRBD1 matching 7 bases. V was clipped by 5 bases and J by 4 bases; unmatched bases: 8. Per germline, CDR1 MDHEN and CDR2 SYDVKM. The CDR3 contains 14 residues. CDR3 protein: CASSPPGTEYEQYF. CDR3 nucleotide sequence: TGTGCCAGCAGTCCACCCGGGACAGAATACGAGCAGTACTTC.

The rearrangement links TRBV19 to TRBJ2-2; D uncertain. The V gene lost 3 bases and the J gene lost 3 bases, with 8 bases spanning the gap. Germline V gene data show CDR1 as LNHDA and CDR2 as SQIVND (reference sequence). The length of the CDR3 is 14 residues. CDR3 sequence: CASSIKQYTGELFF. In DNA form, the CDR3 reads TGTGCCAGTAGTATCAAACAGTACACCGGGGAGCTGTTTTTT.

The rearrangement links TRBV27 to TRBJ2-5; tentatively, D is TRBD1 (6 bases). The V gene's germline CDR1 is MNHEY and CDR2 SMNVEV (reference sequence). V lost 3 bases, J lost 5 bases, and 10 bases lay in between. This CDR3 spans 13 amino acids. The CDR3 DNA reads as TGTGCCAGCAGTTTTACAGGGTTGGAGACCCAGTACTTC. Residues: CASSFTGLETQYF.

J is TRBJ1-4 and V is TRBV3-1 (or the pseudogene TRBV3-2); maybe TRBD1 (5 bases). CDR1 and CDR2 from the germline V gene are LGHDT and YNNKEL (reference sequence). CDR3 length: 16 amino acids. V lost 3 bases to trimming and J lost 3 bases, with 14 bases between them. The CDR3 nucleotides are TGTGCCAGCAGCCAGAACCCACAGGTGGCTAATGAAAAACTGTTTTTT. As protein: CASSQNPQVANEKLFF.

This sequence joins TRBV5-6 and TRBJ1-4; 7 bases are shared with TRBD1. The length of the CDR3 is 15 residues. Germline lookup yields CDR1 SGHDT and CDR2 YYEEEE. The V gene end was trimmed by 4 bases and the J gene end by 5 bases; junction bases not matched to a gene: 8. The DNA of the CDR3 is TGTGCCAGCAGCCTGCAGGACAGGTTCAATGAAAAACTGTTTTTT. The encoded protein is CASSLQDRFNEKLFF.

The chain is built from TRBV10-3 and TRBJ1-1; 7 bases line up with TRBD1. The CDR3 loop spans 15 amino acids. In germline, CDR1 is ENHRY, CDR2 SYGVKD. The V gene end was trimmed by 0 bases and the J gene end by 3 bases; junction bases not matched to a gene: 4. The CDR3 protein is CAISESKQGYTEAFF. The CDR3, as DNA: TGTGCCATCAGTGAGTCGAAACAGGGGTACACTGAAGCTTTCTTT.

The chain has TRBV7-9 and TRBJ2-3; 8 positions match TRBD2. Germline V gene data show CDR1 as SEHNR and CDR2 as FQNEAQ (reference sequence). The CDR3 length is 15 residues. V trimming: 5 bases; J trimming: 4 bases; junction bases outside the gene matches: 8. CDR3 sequence: CASSPTSGGPDTQYF. Written as DNA, the CDR3 is TGTGCCAGCAGCCCCACCAGCGGGGGTCCAGATACGCAGTATTTT.

The chain combines TRBV19 with TRBJ2-2; D is perhaps TRBD2 (5 bases). The CDR3 totals 13 residues. V gave up 6 bases and J gave up 5 bases, with 10 bases separating them. The germline gives CDR1 LNHDA, CDR2 SQIVND (reference sequence). CDR3 bases: TGTGCCAGTAGCCGGAGGATTACCGGGGAGCTGTTTTTT. Its protein is CASSRRITGELFF.

This chain connects TRBV5-4 to TRBJ2-1, with 10 bases that match TRBD2. The CDR3 is made up of 15 amino acids. With V trimmed by 3 bases and J by 9 bases, 9 bases remained unmatched. The germline gives CDR1 SGHNT, CDR2 YYREEE (reference sequence). CDR3: CASSSSGGPGTEQFF. The CDR3 DNA sequence: TGTGCCAGCAGCTCTAGCGGGGGACCGGGTACTGAGCAGTTCTTC.

The chain couples TRBV5-1 to TRBJ2-7; TRBD1 matches 12 bases. Looked up from germline, CDR1 is SGHRS and CDR2 is YFSETQ. The CDR3 is 17 amino acids. With 4 bases clipped from V and 2 bases from J, the junction kept 10 bases outside the gene matches. The CDR3 region has the DNA TGCGCCAGCAGCCAAGGCGGGACAGGGGGCCCCACCTACGAGCAGTACTTC. It encodes CASSQGGTGGPTYEQYF.

The table lists this clone with a few counts. This sequence joins TRBV21-1 and TRBJ2-7; the table gives TRBD2 as D, unverified against the DNA. TRBV21-1 is listed as a pseudogene. The CDR3 is made up of 19 amino acids. The CDR3 DNA follows: TGTGCCAGCAGCAAAGCGCTAATTCCCCTTTTAAGTGAGAGCTACGAGCAGTACTTC. Residues: CASSKALIPLLSESYEQYF.

This chain links TRBV19 with TRBJ2-2; no definite D call. The germline V and J ends were trimmed by 3 bases and 0 bases, with 11 bases remaining between them. The CDR3 is 16 residues long. Germline V gene lookup returns CDR1 LNHDA and CDR2 SQIVND (reference sequence). CDR3 loop: CASSIKRSPNTGELFF. The CDR3 bases are TGTGCCAGTAGTATTAAGAGGTCCCCGAACACCGGGGAGCTGTTTTTT.

The chain combines TRBV11-2 with TRBJ1-2; 8 bases match TRBD1. Trimming cost V 1 base and J 1 base; bases outside gene matches: 8. Germline CDR1 SGHAT, CDR2 FQNNGV. The CDR3 is 17 residues long. CDR3 residues: CASSLAGQAPINYGYTF. The CDR3 nucleotides are TGTGCCAGCAGCTTAGCGGGACAGGCACCGATTAACTATGGCTACACCTTC.